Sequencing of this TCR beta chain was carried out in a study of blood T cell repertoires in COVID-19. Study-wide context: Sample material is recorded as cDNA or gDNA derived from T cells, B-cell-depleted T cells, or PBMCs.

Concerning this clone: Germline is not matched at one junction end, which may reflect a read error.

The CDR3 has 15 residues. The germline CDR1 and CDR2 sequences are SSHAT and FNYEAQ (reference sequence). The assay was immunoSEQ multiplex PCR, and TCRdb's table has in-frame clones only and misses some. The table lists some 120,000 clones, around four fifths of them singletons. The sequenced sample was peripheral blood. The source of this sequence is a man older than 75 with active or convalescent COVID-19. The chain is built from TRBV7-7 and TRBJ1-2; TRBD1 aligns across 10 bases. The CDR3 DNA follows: TGTGCTAGCAGCTCGGACAGGGGGGAGGGCTATGGCTACACCTTC. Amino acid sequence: CASSSDRGEGYGYTF.